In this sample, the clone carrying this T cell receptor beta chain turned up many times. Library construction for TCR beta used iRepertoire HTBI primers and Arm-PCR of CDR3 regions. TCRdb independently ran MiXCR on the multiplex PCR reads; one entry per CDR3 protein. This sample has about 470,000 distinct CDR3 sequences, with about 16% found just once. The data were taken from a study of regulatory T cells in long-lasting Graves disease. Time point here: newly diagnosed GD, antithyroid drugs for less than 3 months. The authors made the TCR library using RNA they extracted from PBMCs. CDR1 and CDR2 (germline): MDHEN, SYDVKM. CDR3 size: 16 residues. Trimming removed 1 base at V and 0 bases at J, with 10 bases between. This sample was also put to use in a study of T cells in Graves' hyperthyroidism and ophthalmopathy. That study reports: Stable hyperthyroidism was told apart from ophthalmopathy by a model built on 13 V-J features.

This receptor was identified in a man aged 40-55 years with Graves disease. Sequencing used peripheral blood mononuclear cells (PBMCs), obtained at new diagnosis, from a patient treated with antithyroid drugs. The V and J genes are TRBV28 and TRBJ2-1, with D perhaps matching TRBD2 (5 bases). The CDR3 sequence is CASSLLDRGSYNEQFF. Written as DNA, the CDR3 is TGTGCCAGCAGTTTATTAGACCGGGGCTCCTACAATGAGCAGTTCTTC.